The 2 T cell receptor beta chains below all came from one sample that was sequenced in a study of T cell responses to AZD1222 COVID-19 vaccine. The repertoire was sequenced with immunoSEQ multiplex PCR; TCRdb's copy has only in-frame clones and lacks some. Of 75,000 to 100,000 clones in the sample, approximately 83% are singletons; the top ten hold 5.5% to 7%. Sequences were derived from peripheral blood, sampled on day 0 of AZD1222 vaccination. The receptors were gathered from an adult in good health.

The CDR3 nucleotides read TGTGCCAGCAGCTTTACCGGGGGCACGAACACCGGGGAGCTGTTTTTT. Its translation is CASSFTGGTNTGELFF. This rearrangement joins TRBV5-6 to TRBJ2-2; tentatively, D is TRBD1 or TRBD2 (6 bases each). The germline gives CDR1 SGHDT, CDR2 YYEEEE. CDR3 size: 16 residues. V was cut by 2 bases and J by 0 bases, with 11 bases left in between.

The genes are TRBV30 and TRBJ1-1; 9 nucleotides line up with TRBD1. The V and J ends lost 0 bases and 3 bases, in that order; junction bases with no gene match: 5. The CDR3 contains 15 residues. The germline V gene encodes CDR1 GTSNPN and CDR2 SVGIG (reference sequence). The CDR3: CAWSVLGQGDTEAFF. The CDR3 DNA reads TGTGCCTGGAGTGTACTGGGACAGGGCGACACTGAAGCTTTCTTT.